Listed here are 5 T cell receptor beta chains from one sample, sequenced in a study of sequential checkpoint blockade in melanoma. Treatment meaning: randomized to nivolumab then ipilimumab (arm A) or the reverse (arm B). Libraries were prepared by immunoSEQ multiplex PCR; TCRdb keeps only in-frame clonotypes and omits some of them. The sample carries 20,000 or so clones, approximately 72% recorded once. This specimen was CD8+ T cells sorted from blood (inferred from file names), taken from a patient given nivolumab and ipilimumab in sequence. Receptors were obtained from a human donor with melanoma.

The rearrangement links TRBV29-1 to TRBJ1-1, with 8 bases fitting TRBD1. Germline-derived CDR1 and CDR2 are SQVTM and ANQGSEA. This CDR3 has 11 amino acids. The V gene end was trimmed by 6 bases and the J gene end by 7 bases; junction bases not matched to a gene: 4. For the CDR3, the DNA is TGCAGCGTGACAGGGGAAGGTGAAGCTTTCTTT. It specifies CSVTGEGEAFF.

This clone came up a few times. V usage is TRBV7-9 and J usage is TRBJ1-2; a possible D gene is TRBD1 (6 bases). V was pared by 5 bases and J by 3 bases, with 10 bases between. The CDR3 totals 13 residues. Germline V CDR1 and CDR2: SEHNR, FQNEAQ (reference sequence). The CDR3 spells CASSPGVDYGYTF. In nucleotides, the CDR3 is TGTGCCAGCAGCCCAGGGGTCGACTATGGCTACACCTTC.

The chain employs TRBV29-1 and TRBJ1-1; D perhaps matches TRBD1 (5 bases). This CDR3 has 13 residues. Trimming removed 6 bases from V and 4 bases from J, with 15 bases in between. From germline, CDR1 is SQVTM and CDR2 ANQGSEA. The CDR3 DNA is TGCAGCGTGGGACTGGGACGGGGCACTGAAGCTTTCTTT. Translated, it gives CSVGLGRGTEAFF.

The chain joins TRBV6-6 to TRBJ1-2, with D tentatively TRBD1 (6 bases). This CDR3 has 15 amino acids. Between the trimmed V and J ends, which lost 5 bases and 4 bases, there was a span of 17 bases. Per the germline V gene, CDR1 is MNHNY and CDR2 is SVGAGI (reference sequence). In nucleotides, the CDR3 is TGTGCCAGCAGTGGAACCCCGGGACACCTCTATGGCTACACCTTC. Its protein is CASSGTPGHLYGYTF.

In its sample, this clone was seen a few times. The chain uses TRBV14 and TRBJ1-2; TRBD1 matches 7 bases. This CDR3 is built from 15 residues. CDR1 is SGHDN, CDR2 FVKESK, per germline. Trimming removed 1 base from V and 5 bases from J; junction bases left unmatched: 7. DNA for the CDR3: TGTGCCAGCAGCCAAGTTGCGGGACAGCCTTATGGCTACACCTTC. This gives the protein CASSQVAGQPYGYTF.